A single sample is the source of the 19 T cell receptor beta chains below, sequenced in a study of tumor-infiltrating lymphocytes in primary liver carcinoma. The researchers obtained blood RNA from unsorted whole blood and also extracted germline DNA. TCR beta cDNA came from around 500 ng total RNA, primed with a constant-region primer. Researchers made the TCR beta libraries by running three nested multiplex PCR rounds with slightly modified ARM-PCR. A C-beta reverse primer was combined with TRBV1-TRBV30 forward primers in the first two PCR rounds, and each round had approximately 9 cycles. TCRdb analysed the multiplex PCR reads with MiXCR anew, one entry per CDR3 protein. The sample includes a few hundred thousand distinct CDR3 sequences, 58% of them seen just once. The material sequenced was peripheral blood. Receptor source: a woman aged 25 to 45 with primary liver carcinoma and hepatitis B virus infection.

Comment on this clonotype: The conserved phenylalanine or tryptophan is not found at the CDR3 terminus, so this likely reflects a read error. The rearrangement uses TRBV29-1 and TRBJ2-7; the match to TRBD1 covers 7 bases. This CDR3 has 15 residues. The germline gives CDR1 SQVTM, CDR2 ANQGSEA. V lost 1 base and J lost 7; bases outside the gene matches: 13. CDR3 region: CSVEVTDRWSEEQYS. The CDR3 DNA sequence: TGCAGCGTTGAAGTGACGGACAGGTGGTCCGAGGAGCAGTACTCC.

As to this clonotype: With a much larger clone just one base away, this may be a read error. CDR3 protein: CASSFRYGQYF. The CDR3 region has the DNA TGTGCCAGCAGTTTTCGATACGGGCAGTACTTC. The J gene is TRBJ2-7, the V gene TRBV12-3 or TRBV12-4; D unclear. This CDR3 has 11 amino acids.

This clonotype was found a few times. The chain joins TRBV6-1 to TRBJ2-3, with D possibly matching TRBD1 (5 bases). Germline values: CDR1 MNHNS, CDR2 SASEGT. This CDR3 contains 14 residues. The V end lost 6 bases, the J end lost 2 bases, and 12 bases lay between the germline ends. CDR3 residues: CASRGQTNTDTQYF. The DNA of the CDR3 is TGTGCCAGCAGAGGACAAACTAACACAGATACGCAGTATTTT.

The gene calls are TRBV7-8 and TRBJ1-2; 7 nucleotides align to TRBD1. This CDR3 is 15 amino acids long. Germline V lookup: CDR1 SGHVS, CDR2 FQNEAQ. Trimming cost V 3 bases and J 2 bases; bases outside gene matches: 6. CDR3 DNA sequence: TGTGCCAGCAGCTTGACTACAGGGGTCAACTATGGCTACACCTTC. It yields the protein CASSLTTGVNYGYTF.

With regard to this clonotype: This likely comes from a read error, as the CDR3 has no conserved phenylalanine or tryptophan at its end. The V and J genes are TRBV6-1 and TRBJ2-5; perhaps TRBD2 as D (5 bases). The germline gives CDR1 MNHNS, CDR2 SASEGT. V lost 6 bases, J lost 2 bases, and 13 bases lay in between. CDR3 length: 14 residues. CDR3 DNA sequence: TGTGCCAGCAGCTCGGAAGCGGATCAAGAGACCCAGTACCTC. Protein product: CASSSEADQETQYL.

V usage is TRBV5-1 and J usage is TRBJ1-4; D gene ambiguous. Germline V gene lookup returns CDR1 SGHRS and CDR2 YFSETQ. V lost 4 bases and J 7 bases, leaving 11 bases between the germline ends. The CDR3 is 13 amino acids. The CDR3 bases are TGCGCCAGCAGCGCCCGAATCAGTGAAAAACTGTTTTTT. It yields the protein CASSARISEKLFF.

This sequence joins TRBV12-3 or TRBV12-4 and TRBJ1-5; D ambiguous. Deletions cut 5 bases from V and 3 bases from J, with 11 bases between. The CDR3 length is 14 residues. DNA for the CDR3: TGTGCCAGCAGTGCTTCAGGCACCAATCAGCCCCAGCATTTT. Translation gives CASSASGTNQPQHF.

The chain links TRBV30 to TRBJ1-2; a possible D gene is TRBD1 (6 bases). The CDR3 has 13 amino acids. Trimming stripped 2 bases from V and 4 bases from J, with 11 bases between. Germline values: CDR1 GTSNPN, CDR2 SVGIG (reference sequence). The CDR3 here is CAWSPGAGYGYTF. The CDR3, as DNA: TGTGCCTGGAGTCCGGGGGCAGGCTATGGCTACACCTTC.

Regarding this clonotype: A read error may explain this, as a much larger clone is one base away. The chain uses TRBV29-1 and TRBJ1-3, with D hard to call. Germline V gene lookup returns CDR1 SQVTM and CDR2 ANQGSEA. This CDR3 region has 11 residues. CDR3 DNA: TGCAGCGTTGGGGCTGGAGACACCATATATTTT. It encodes CSVGAGDTIYF.

As regards this clonotype: Given a much more abundant clone one base away, this may be a read error. The chain is built from TRBV10-3 and TRBJ1-3, with D possibly TRBD1 on 5 matching bases. V was clipped by 6 bases and J by 0 bases, with 12 bases between them. Per the germline V gene, CDR1 is ENHRY and CDR2 is SYGVKD. The CDR3 consists of 15 residues. The CDR3 DNA reads TGTGCCATCAGCGACCTGACAGCCTCTGGAAACACCATATATTTT. Translation gives CAISDLTASGNTIYF.

This clonotype was seen many times. This chain uses TRBV12-5 with TRBJ1-2; no definite D call. This CDR3 contains 15 residues. The V end was cut by 6 bases, the J end by 0 bases, with 14 bases between. Germline V gene lookup returns CDR1 LGHNT and CDR2 FRNRAP. CDR3 DNA sequence: TGTGCTAGTGGCCACGGTGGCCGAGCTAACTATGGCTACACCTTC. Its protein is CASGHGGRANYGYTF.

For this clonotype: A much larger clone sits a single nucleotide away, making a read error possible. The J gene is TRBJ2-1, the V gene TRBV12-5, with D unclear. Germline V CDR1 and CDR2: LGHNT, FRNRAP. The CDR3 extends over 14 amino acids. V lost 1 base to trimming and J lost 12 bases, with 16 bases between them. CDR3 protein: CASGLERTGVWQFF. The DNA for the CDR3 is TGTGCTAGTGGTTTGGAGCGCACCGGCGTGTGGCAGTTCTTC.

About this clonotype itself: A read error may account for a junction end that differs from germline. J is TRBJ2-7 and V is TRBV11-2; D not certain. This CDR3 contains 14 residues. The germline gives CDR1 SGHAT, CDR2 FQNNGV. The CDR3 DNA is TGTGCCAGCAACTGGGATGCGTCCTACTACGAACAGCACTTC. Its protein product is CASNWDASYYEQHF. Looking up the rest from reference TRBV11-2 and TRBJ2-7 gives the full variable domain: EAGVAQSPRYKIIEKRQSVAFWCNPISGHATLYWYQQILGQGPKLLIQFQNNGVVDDSQLPKDRFSAERLKGVDSTLKIQPAKLEDSAVYLCASNWDASYYEQHFGPGTRLTVT.

This clonotype showed up just a few times. This chain links TRBV6-1 with TRBJ2-1; 9 bases match TRBD2. This CDR3 spans 16 amino acids. The V and J ends lost 3 bases and 7 bases, in that order; junction bases with no gene match: 10. Looked up from germline, CDR1 is MNHNS and CDR2 is SASEGT. DNA of the CDR3: TGTGCCAGCAGTGATTCTCCTAGCGGGAATGGGAATGAGCAGTTCTTC. Translation gives CASSDSPSGNGNEQFF.

V and J are TRBV29-1 and TRBJ2-1; D may be TRBD1 (6 bases). The CDR3 extends over 12 amino acids. Germline V gives CDR1 SQVTM, CDR2 ANQGSEA. The V end lost 7 bases, the J end lost 16 bases, and 23 bases lay between the germline ends. CDR3 residues: CSGLQGFDERFF. CDR3 DNA sequence: TGCAGCGGACTACAGGGCTTCGATGAGCGATTCTTC.

This clonotype was found a few times. This chain uses TRBV12-3 or TRBV12-4 with TRBJ1-6; weak D call: TRBD1 (5 bases). V shed 3 bases and J shed 8 bases, with 14 bases lying between them. This CDR3 comprises 15 residues. This chain's CDR3 is CASSLGGGSHSPLHF. CDR3 nucleotides: TGTGCCAGCAGTTTGGGCGGGGGGTCGCATTCACCCCTCCACTTT.

A note on this clonotype: This CDR3 fails to terminate in the conserved phenylalanine or tryptophan, so it likely reflects a read error. The chain uses TRBV11-2 and TRBJ2-3, with TRBD1 identical over 7 bases. Germline CDR1 SGHAT, CDR2 FQNNGV. This CDR3 contains 15 residues. The CDR3, as DNA: TGTGCCAGTAGCTGGGGACAGTTGATAGCAGATACGCAGTATCTT. As protein: CASSWGQLIADTQYL.

The chain is built from TRBV6-5 and TRBJ2-2, with TRBD2 matching over 7 bases. In germline, CDR1 is MNHEY, CDR2 SVGAGI. V lost 7 bases, J lost 10 bases, and 15 bases stayed unmatched. The CDR3 is made up of 15 amino acids. The CDR3 nucleotides read TGTGCCAGCAAAGCGGTTTCGGCGGGAGCCGTGGAGCTGTTTTTT. This codes for CASKAVSAGAVELFF.

This clonotype was found a few times. This chain links TRBV7-9 with TRBJ2-3; weak D call: TRBD2 (7 bases). The CDR3 contains 15 residues. V lost 1 base, J lost 4 bases, and 12 bases lay in between. CDR1 and CDR2 (germline): SEHNR, FQNEAQ (reference sequence). In nucleotides, the CDR3 is TGTGCCAGCAGCTTAGGTCTGGGGGGGCCAGATACGCAGTATTTT. This codes for CASSLGLGGPDTQYF.